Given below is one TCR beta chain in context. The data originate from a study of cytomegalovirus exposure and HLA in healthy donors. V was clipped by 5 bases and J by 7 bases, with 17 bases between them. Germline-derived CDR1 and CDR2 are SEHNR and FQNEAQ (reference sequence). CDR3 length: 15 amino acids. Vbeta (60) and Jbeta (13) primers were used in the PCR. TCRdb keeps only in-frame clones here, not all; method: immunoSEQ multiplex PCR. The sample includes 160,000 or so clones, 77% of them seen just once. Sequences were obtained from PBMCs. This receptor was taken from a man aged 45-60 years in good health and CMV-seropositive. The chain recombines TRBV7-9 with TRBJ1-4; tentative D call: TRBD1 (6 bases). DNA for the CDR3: TGTGCCAGCAGCAGGACCGGGACACAGGGTGAAAAACTGTTTTTT. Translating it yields CASSRTGTQGEKLFF.